Each of the 2 T cell receptor beta chains below was sequenced from the same sample in a study of T cells in localized non-small cell lung cancer. Some clones are missing from TCRdb's copy, which holds only in-frame ones; the method was immunoSEQ multiplex PCR. The data contain 45,000 to 55,000 clones, more than 80% of them singletons. The sample was peripheral blood, taken before any cancer treatment. The receptors originated from a male donor aged 60 or older with stage III squamous cell lung carcinoma.

This clone was seen a single time. This chain joins TRBV5-1 and TRBJ2-1; D remains unclear. Trimming removed 0 bases at V and 4 bases at J, with 5 bases between. Germline CDR1 SGHRS, CDR2 YFSETQ. CDR3 length equals 13 residues. In nucleotides, the CDR3 is TGCGCCAGCAGCTTGGAGCATTACAATGAGCAGTTCTTC. The encoded protein is CASSLEHYNEQFF.

The gene calls are TRBV5-6 and TRBJ2-2, with TRBD2 identical over 11 bases. Germline loops: CDR1 SGHDT, CDR2 YYEEEE. Losses at the gene ends were 3 bases for V and 6 bases for J; bases not matched to a gene: 13. The CDR3 length is 18 residues. The CDR3 loop reads CASSSRLAGPTRPGELFF. CDR3 bases: TGTGCCAGCAGCTCTCGACTAGCGGGACCAACTCGACCCGGGGAGCTGTTTTTT. The variable domain in full, with the rest retrieved from reference TRBV5-6 and TRBJ2-2, is DAGVTQSPTHLIKTRGQQVTLRCSPKSGHDTVSWYQQALGQGPQFIFQYYEEEERQRGNFPDRFSGHQFPNYSSELNVNALLLGDSALYLCASSSRLAGPTRPGELFFGEGSRLTVL.